This T cell receptor beta chain comes out of a study of blood T cell repertoires in COVID-19. The germline CDR1 and CDR2 sequences are GTSNPN and SVGIG (reference sequence). The CDR3 sequence is 16 residues long. Trimming took 0 bases from V and 0 from J, leaving 12 bases between them. In the authors' workflow: Reference gene primer amplification yielded estimated nucleated cell counts. Sequencing used immunoSEQ multiplex PCR; TCRdb keeps in-frame clones, though not all of them. D and trimming were read from the DNA, whereas the V and J calls and clone size are those reported in that table. This table has 68,000 or so clones, 86% appearing once.

Sequenced sample: peripheral blood. V gene TRBV30 combines with J gene TRBJ2-1; no clear D. The source of this sequence is a man between 25 and 39 years old with acute or convalescent COVID-19. The CDR3 sequence: CAWSVLPLSSYNEQFF. The CDR3, as DNA: TGTGCCTGGAGTGTACTCCCGCTTAGCTCCTACAATGAGCAGTTCTTC.